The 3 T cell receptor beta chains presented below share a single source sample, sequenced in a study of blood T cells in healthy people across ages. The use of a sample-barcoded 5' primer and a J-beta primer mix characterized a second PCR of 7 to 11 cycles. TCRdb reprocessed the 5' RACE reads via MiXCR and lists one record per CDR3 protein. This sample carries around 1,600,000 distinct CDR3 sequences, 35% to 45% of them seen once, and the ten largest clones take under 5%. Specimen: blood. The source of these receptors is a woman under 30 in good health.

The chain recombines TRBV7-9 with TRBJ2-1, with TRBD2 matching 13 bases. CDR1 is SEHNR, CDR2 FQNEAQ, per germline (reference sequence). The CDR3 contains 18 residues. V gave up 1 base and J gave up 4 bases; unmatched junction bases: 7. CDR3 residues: CASSLGTSGSVAYNEQFF. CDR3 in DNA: TGTGCCAGCAGCTTAGGGACTAGCGGGAGTGTCGCTTACAATGAGCAGTTCTTC.

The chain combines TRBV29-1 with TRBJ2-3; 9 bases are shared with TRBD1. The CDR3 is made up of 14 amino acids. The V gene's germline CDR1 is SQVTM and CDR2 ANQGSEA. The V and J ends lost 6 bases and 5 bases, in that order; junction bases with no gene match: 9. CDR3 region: CSVFSQGAIDTQYF. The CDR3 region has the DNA TGCAGCGTCTTCTCACAGGGGGCCATAGATACGCAGTATTTT.

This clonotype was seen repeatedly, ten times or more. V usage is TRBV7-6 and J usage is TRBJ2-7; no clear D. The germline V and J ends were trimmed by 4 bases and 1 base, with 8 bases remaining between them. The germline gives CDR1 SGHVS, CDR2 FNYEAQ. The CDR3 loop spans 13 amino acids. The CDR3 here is CASSSLISYEQYF. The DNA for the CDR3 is TGTGCCAGCAGCTCGCTGATTTCCTACGAGCAGTACTTC.